The clone carrying this T cell receptor (beta chain) was recorded once. What it recognizes is unknown. Here the CDR3 omits its conserved ending phenylalanine or tryptophan, so a read error is the likely source. These data originate in a study of tumor-infiltrating lymphocytes in primary liver carcinoma. Study-level information: Men as well as women, aged 30 to 69 years, made up the patients. The study's findings and limits: Only about 7-24% of top clones were detected in all five tumor regions.

The CDR3 runs to 15 residues. Germline CDR1 and CDR2: MGHRA and YSYEKL. Unsorted bulk tissue of roughly 18-32 mg yielded co-extracted RNA and DNA. The patients lived with chronic HBV infection and had not yet received any treatment. Five separate regions per tumor were sampled. Total RNA (roughly 550 ng) served as template for TCR beta cDNA synthesis primed by a constant-region primer. Slightly modified ARM-PCR served as the procedure for the TCR beta libraries. These libraries came from three rounds of nested multiplex PCR. Running approximately 10 cycles apiece, the first two PCR rounds relied on TRBV1-TRBV30 forward primers together with a C-beta reverse primer. MiXCR was run by TCRdb on the multiplex PCR reads, yielding one entry per CDR3 protein. The sample has more than 45,000 distinct CDR3 sequences, about 80% seen once; the top ten hold approximately 30%.

The chain carries TRBV4-1 and TRBJ2-7; 8 positions agree with TRBD1. The sample consisted of liver tumor tissue from sampling region 3. Specified subset: tumor region T3, left-lateral pole. The TCR comes from a man aged 35 to 55 with primary liver carcinoma and hepatitis B virus infection. DNA of the CDR3: TGCGCCAGGAGCCAAGAACGGGACAGGCGCTACGAGCAGTACTCC. Protein product: CARSQERDRRYEQYS.